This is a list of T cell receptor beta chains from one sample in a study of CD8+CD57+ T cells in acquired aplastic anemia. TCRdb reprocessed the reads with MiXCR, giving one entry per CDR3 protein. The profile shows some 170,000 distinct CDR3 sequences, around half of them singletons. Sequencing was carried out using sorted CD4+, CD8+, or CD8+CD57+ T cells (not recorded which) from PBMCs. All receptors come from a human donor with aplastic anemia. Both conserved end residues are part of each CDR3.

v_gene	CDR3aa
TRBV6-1	CASSLGQNLNYGYTF
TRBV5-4	CASSFGRTEAFF
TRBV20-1	CSADWGNEQYF
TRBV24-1	CATSGPGQNSRETQYF
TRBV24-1	CATSSAGQISYNEQFF
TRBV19	CASTVGSTEAFF
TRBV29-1	CSVVVAGNYEQYF
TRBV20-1	CSARVANIQYF
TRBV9	CASSDRTGYGYTF
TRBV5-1	CASSLSGFRADTQYF
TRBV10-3	CAISEVSVLVGYTF
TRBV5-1	CASSLAGRTKSRNEQFF
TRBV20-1	CSAGQVSSYNSPLHF
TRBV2	CASSIRGADYGYTF
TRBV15	CATSRERGVSSYEQYF
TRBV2	CASSVAGNQPQHF
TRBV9	CASSVERDPFPNYGYTF
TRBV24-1	CATSDLGRGSYEQYF
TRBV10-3	CAISAQEGYGYTF
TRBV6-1	CASRLLAGGVDTQYF
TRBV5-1	CASSLEPLGSNQSQHF
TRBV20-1	CSARQPINYGYTF
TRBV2	CASSELRARGYTF
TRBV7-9	CASSSTGERDEAFF
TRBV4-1	CASSPVTGRGSEAFF
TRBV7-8	CASSLLAGGLFF
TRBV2	CASSSPGPNYGYTF
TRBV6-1	CASSAQKGTAKQYF
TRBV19	CASSISPRQGVGEAFF
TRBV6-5	CASSFDGGRPFAQYF
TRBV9	CASSVDGDRGYTF
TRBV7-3	CASSQNRGLQETQYF
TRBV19	CASSRAKETQYF
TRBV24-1	CATTPRAGGYHYGYTF
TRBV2	CASRLGYQETQYF
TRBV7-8	CASSKWRNTEAFF
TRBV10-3	CAISTGTSSYEQYF
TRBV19	CASNAGSRIINSPLHF
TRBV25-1	CASIRGEGQGVGETQYF
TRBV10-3	CATVGTAKNTQYF
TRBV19	CASRDGTGGTDTQYF
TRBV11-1	CASSLDRGWSNEQFF
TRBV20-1	CSPWGRGGGEKLFF
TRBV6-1	CASSETGSYEQYF